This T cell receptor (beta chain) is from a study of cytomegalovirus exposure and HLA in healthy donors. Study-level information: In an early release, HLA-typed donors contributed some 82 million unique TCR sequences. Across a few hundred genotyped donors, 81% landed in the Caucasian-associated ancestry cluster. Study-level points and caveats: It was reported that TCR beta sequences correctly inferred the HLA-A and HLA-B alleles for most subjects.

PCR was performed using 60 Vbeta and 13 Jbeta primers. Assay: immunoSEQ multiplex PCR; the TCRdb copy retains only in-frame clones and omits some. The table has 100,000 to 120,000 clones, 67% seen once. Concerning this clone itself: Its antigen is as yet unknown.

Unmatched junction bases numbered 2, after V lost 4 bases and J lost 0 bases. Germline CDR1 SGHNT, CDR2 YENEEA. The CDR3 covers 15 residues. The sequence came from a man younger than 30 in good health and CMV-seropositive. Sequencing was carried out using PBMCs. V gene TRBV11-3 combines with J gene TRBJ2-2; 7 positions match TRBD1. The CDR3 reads CASSYRGTNTGELFF. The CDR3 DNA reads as TGTGCCAGCAGCTACAGGGGCACGAACACCGGGGAGCTGTTTTTT. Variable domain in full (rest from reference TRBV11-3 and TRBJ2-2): EAGVVQSPRYKIIEKKQPVAFWCNPISGHNTLYWYLQNLGQGPELLIRYENEEAVDDSQLPKDRFSAERLKGVDSTLKIQPAELGDSAVYLCASSYRGTNTGELFFGEGSRLTVL.